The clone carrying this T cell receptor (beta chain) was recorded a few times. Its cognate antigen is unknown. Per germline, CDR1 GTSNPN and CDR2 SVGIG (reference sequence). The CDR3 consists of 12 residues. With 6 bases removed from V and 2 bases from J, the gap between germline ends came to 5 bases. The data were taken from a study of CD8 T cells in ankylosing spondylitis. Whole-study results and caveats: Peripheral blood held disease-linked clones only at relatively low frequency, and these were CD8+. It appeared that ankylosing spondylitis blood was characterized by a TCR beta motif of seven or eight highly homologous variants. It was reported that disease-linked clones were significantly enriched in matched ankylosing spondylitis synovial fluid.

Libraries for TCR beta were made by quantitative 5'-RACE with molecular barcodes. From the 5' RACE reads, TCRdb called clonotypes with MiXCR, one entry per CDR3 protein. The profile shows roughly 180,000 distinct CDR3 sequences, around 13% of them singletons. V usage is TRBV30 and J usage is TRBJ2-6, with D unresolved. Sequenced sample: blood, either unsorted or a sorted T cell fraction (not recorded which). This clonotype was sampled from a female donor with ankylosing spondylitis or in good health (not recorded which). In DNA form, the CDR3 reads TGTGCCTGTTACACTGGGGCCAACGTCCTGACTTTC. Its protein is CACYTGANVLTF.